These 28 T cell receptor beta chains were sequenced from one sample in a study of cytomegalovirus exposure and HLA in healthy donors. In the PCR, 60 Vbeta and 13 Jbeta primers were used. Assay used: immunoSEQ multiplex PCR; TCRdb lists only in-frame clones, some missing. The data hold about 160,000 clones, with 50% to 75% observed a single time. Input material: PBMCs. These receptors were taken from a woman aged 55-70 years in good health and CMV-seropositive.

This clone has more than one count but fewer than ten. The rearrangement links TRBV2 to TRBJ2-1, with 9 bases identical to TRBD2. With V trimmed by 3 bases and J by 8 bases, 11 bases remained unmatched. This CDR3 region has 16 residues. CDR1 and CDR2 (germline): SNHLY, FYNNEI. This CDR3 reads CASSESGVAGDHEQFF. The CDR3 nucleotides read TGTGCCAGCAGTGAGAGTGGAGTAGCGGGAGACCATGAGCAGTTCTTC.

This chain links TRBV5-5 with TRBJ2-2, with 11 bases identical to TRBD2. CDR1 SGHKS and CDR2 YYEKEE come from the germline V gene (reference sequence). This CDR3 is 16 amino acids long. J lost 7 bases, V lost 3 bases, and 8 bases had no gene match. This CDR3 reads CASSSSLAGEYGELFF. The CDR3 coding sequence is TGTGCCAGCAGCTCGTCACTAGCGGGAGAGTACGGGGAGCTGTTTTTT.

This rearrangement joins TRBV6-1 to TRBJ1-1; possible D gene TRBD1, 5 bases. Germline lookup yields CDR1 MNHNS and CDR2 SASEGT. V lost 6 bases and J 5 bases, leaving 19 bases between the germline ends. The CDR3 spans 15 residues. The CDR3 here is CASRNTRLGGTEAFF. The CDR3 DNA is TGTGCCAGCAGAAATACACGTCTGGGGGGGACTGAAGCTTTCTTT.

This clone was recorded only once. The V call is TRBV28, the J call TRBJ2-5; TRBD2 matches 7 bases. After removal of 8 bases from V and 3 bases from J, the junction contained 12 bases not matched to a gene. The CDR3 runs to 15 residues. CDR1 and CDR2 from the germline V gene are MDHEN and SYDVKM. DNA of the CDR3: TGTGCCAGCGGGGGAGGGAGCTGGGGGGAAGAGACCCAGTACTTC. Its translation: CASGGGSWGEETQYF.

The CDR3 DNA follows: TGTGCCTGGAACAGGGAGAGTGGCTACACCTTC. As protein: CAWNRESGYTF. The chain employs TRBV30 and TRBJ1-2; TRBD1 is a possible D gene (6 bases). Germline CDR1 GTSNPN, CDR2 SVGIG (reference sequence). V was pared by 4 bases and J by 7 bases, with 10 bases between. The CDR3 is 11 residues long. Full variable domain (remainder filled in from reference TRBV30 and TRBJ1-2): SQTIHQWPATLVQPVGSPLSLECTVEGTSNPNLYWYRQAAGRGLQLLFYSVGIGQISSEVPQNLSASRPQDRQFILSSKKLLLSDSGFYLCAWNRESGYTFGSGTRLTVV.

The rearrangement uses TRBV4-3 and TRBJ2-3, with 7 nucleotides matching TRBD1. The CDR3 runs 13 residues. The ends lost 0 bases at V and 7 bases at J; junction bases unmatched: 1. Germline V CDR1 and CDR2: LGHNA, YSLEER. CDR3 sequence reads: CASSQDRGNTQYF. For the CDR3, the DNA is TGCGCCAGCAGCCAAGACAGGGGGAATACGCAGTATTTT.

The rearrangement joins TRBV7-2 to TRBJ2-7; maybe TRBD2 (7 bases). The CDR3 totals 15 residues. V shed 5 bases and J shed 2 bases, with 16 bases lying between them. Germline-derived CDR1 and CDR2 are SGHTA and FQGNSA. The CDR3 loop is CASSPGGPGAYEQYF. The CDR3 DNA reads TGTGCCAGCAGCCCCGGGGGGCCAGGGGCCTACGAGCAGTACTTC.

This clone turned up a few times. The chain links TRBV4-3 to TRBJ1-4, with D possibly matching TRBD1 (5 bases). The CDR3 consists of 15 residues. Germline V CDR1 and CDR2: LGHNA, YSLEER. V dropped 0 bases and J dropped 7 bases, with 12 bases sitting between them. This CDR3 is CASSQERTGAEKLFF. The CDR3 DNA reads as TGCGCCAGCAGCCAAGAGAGAACAGGAGCTGAAAAACTGTTTTTT.

V usage is TRBV10-1 and J usage is TRBJ1-3, with TRBD1 identical over 7 bases. This CDR3 comprises 15 residues. The V gene's germline CDR1 is WNHNN and CDR2 SYGVQD (reference sequence). Unmatched junction bases numbered 5, after V lost 6 bases and J lost 0 bases. CDR3 in DNA: TGCGCCAGCAGGGGGACAGACTTCTCTGGAAACACCATATATTTT. Protein: CASRGTDFSGNTIYF.

The chain combines TRBV5-4 with TRBJ1-1, with 7 nucleotides matching TRBD1. The germline V gene has CDR1 SGHNT and CDR2 YYREEE (reference sequence). The junction had 9 bases not matched to a gene; V was cut back by 4 bases and J by 6 bases. There are 14 residues in the CDR3. The CDR3 region is CASSPPDRRAEAFF. DNA for the CDR3: TGTGCCAGCAGCCCACCGGACAGGAGGGCTGAAGCTTTCTTT.

This chain joins TRBV30 and TRBJ2-3, with TRBD2 matching 7 bases. CDR3 length: 16 amino acids. Germline CDR1 is GTSNPN and CDR2 is SVGIG (reference sequence). J lost 0 bases, V lost 1 base, and 7 bases had no gene match. CDR3 sequence reads: CAWSGRASGSTDTQYF. As DNA, the CDR3 is TGTGCCTGGAGTGGGAGGGCTAGCGGTAGCACAGATACGCAGTATTTT. Supplemented by reference TRBV30 and TRBJ2-3, the full variable domain reads SQTIHQWPATLVQPVGSPLSLECTVEGTSNPNLYWYRQAAGRGLQLLFYSVGIGQISSEVPQNLSASRPQDRQFILSSKKLLLSDSGFYLCAWSGRASGSTDTQYFGPGTRLTVL.

The genes are TRBV6-5 and TRBJ1-2, with D maybe TRBD1 (6 bases). The CDR3 has 14 residues. V gave up 6 bases and J gave up 8 bases, with 19 bases separating them. Germline loops: CDR1 MNHEY, CDR2 SVGAGI. The CDR3 DNA follows: TGTGCCAGCAGACCCCCCAGGGGTTTTGGGGGCTACACCTTC. Protein: CASRPPRGFGGYTF.

The chain links TRBV9 to TRBJ2-7; D may be TRBD2 (7 bases). CDR3 length: 16 residues. Germline V gene sequence: CDR1 SGDLS, CDR2 YYNGEE. Trimming removed 0 bases at V and 3 bases at J, with 16 bases between. CDR3 residues: CASSVGGGVADYEQYF. Here the CDR3 DNA reads TGTGCCAGCAGCGTAGGAGGGGGGGTAGCCGACTACGAGCAGTACTTC. The variable domain in full, with the rest retrieved from reference TRBV9 and TRBJ2-7, is DSGVTQTPKHLITATGQRVTLRCSPRSGDLSVYWYQQSLDQGLQFLIQYYNGEERAKGNILERFSAQQFPDLHSELNLSSLELGDSALYFCASSVGGGVADYEQYFGPGTRLTVT.

The chain links TRBV30 to TRBJ1-1; D perhaps matches TRBD1 (6 bases). This CDR3 comprises 12 residues. Germline values: CDR1 GTSNPN, CDR2 SVGIG (reference sequence). V lost 5 bases, J lost 7 bases, and 14 bases lay in between. CDR3 coding DNA: TGTGCCTGGGCCACCGGGACAAATGAAGCTTTCTTT. Its translation is CAWATGTNEAFF.

This clone has a handful of counts. J is TRBJ2-1 and V is TRBV11-2; 12 bases fit TRBD2. The germline V gene has CDR1 SGHAT and CDR2 FQNNGV. After removal of 2 bases from V and 4 bases from J, the junction contained 6 bases not matched to a gene. The CDR3 extends over 17 amino acids. In nucleotides, the CDR3 is TGTGCCAGCAGCTTACATGGGACTAGCGGGCCATACAATGAGCAGTTCTTC. It encodes CASSLHGTSGPYNEQFF.

This chain links TRBV6-6 with TRBJ1-4, with D perhaps TRBD1 (6 bases). The V and J ends lost 6 bases and 8 bases respectively, with 16 bases between them. The CDR3 contains 14 residues. Germline V gene lookup returns CDR1 MNHNY and CDR2 SVGAGI (reference sequence). In DNA, the CDR3 is TGTGCCAGCAGGGTAACAGGGAATTCCGAAAAACTGTTTTTT. It yields the protein CASRVTGNSEKLFF.

V and J are TRBV19 and TRBJ2-1, with TRBD1 identical over 7 bases. The length of the CDR3 is 18 residues. Germline loops: CDR1 LNHDA, CDR2 SQIVND (reference sequence). V lost 7 bases, J lost 0 bases, and 15 bases stayed unmatched. The DNA for the CDR3 is TGTGCCAGTACCAGACAGGGCTCCAGTCTCAGCTCCTACAATGAGCAGTTCTTC. Protein: CASTRQGSSLSSYNEQFF.

This clone was recorded a few times. V is TRBV7-8 and J is TRBJ1-4, with D possibly matching TRBD1 (5 bases). CDR1 is SGHVS and CDR2 is FQNEAQ in the germline V gene. V was shortened by 5 bases and J by 2 bases, with 9 bases between the two germline ends. There are 14 residues in the CDR3. For the CDR3, the DNA is TGTGCCAGCAGCCGGGGGACGACTAATGAAAAACTGTTTTTT. It translates to CASSRGTTNEKLFF.

The genes are TRBV27 and TRBJ2-7, with 8 bases aligning to TRBD2. CDR1 and CDR2 (germline): MNHEY, SMNVEV (reference sequence). J was trimmed by 3 bases and V by 6 bases; bases with no gene match: 7. The CDR3 is 14 amino acids. The CDR3 DNA follows: TGTGCCAGCAGCCGGGGGGGTAAGGGCTACGAGCAGTACTTC. Its protein is CASSRGGKGYEQYF.

The V gene is TRBV5-6, the J gene TRBJ2-3, with D perhaps matching TRBD2 (5 bases). Germline loops: CDR1 SGHDT, CDR2 YYEEEE. This CDR3 region has 15 residues. Trimming removed 2 bases at V and 11 bases at J, with 21 bases between. As DNA, the CDR3 is TGTGCCAGCAGCTTCGCGGGTGAGAGGGATATCCGGCAGTATTTT. Protein product: CASSFAGERDIRQYF.

The chain is built from TRBV28 and TRBJ2-5; D gene ambiguous. The CDR3 runs 12 residues. Deletions cut 3 bases from V and 5 bases from J, with 7 bases between. Germline V CDR1 and CDR2: MDHEN, SYDVKM. The CDR3 region is CASSLPRETQYF. The CDR3, as DNA: TGTGCCAGCAGTTTGCCGCGGGAGACCCAGTACTTC.

This clone was picked up a small number of times. The CDR3 spells CSVEEGSSGNHEQYF. Written as DNA, the CDR3 is TGCAGCGTTGAAGAAGGAAGTAGCGGGAATCACGAGCAGTACTTC. The J gene is TRBJ2-7, the V gene TRBV29-1; 8 bases are a match to TRBD2. The V gene end was trimmed by 0 bases and the J gene end by 5 bases; junction bases not matched to a gene: 9. This CDR3 is 15 amino acids long. Germline loops: CDR1 SQVTM, CDR2 ANQGSEA.

This clone has a handful of counts. The chain employs TRBV7-6 and TRBJ2-3, with D uncertain. With 5 bases removed from V and 1 base from J, the gap between germline ends came to 4 bases. The length of the CDR3 is 12 residues. Per germline, CDR1 SGHVS and CDR2 FNYEAQ. The DNA of the CDR3 is TGTGCCAGCAGCCCTCGCACAGATACGCAGTATTTT. Protein: CASSPRTDTQYF. The full variable domain, with the rest looked up from reference TRBV7-6 and TRBJ2-3, is GAGVSQSPRYKVTKRGQDVALRCDPISGHVSLYWYRQALGQGPEFLTYFNYEAQQDKSGLPNDRFSAERPEGSISTLTIQRTEQRDSAMYRCASSPRTDTQYFGPGTRLTVL.

The chain links TRBV4-2 to TRBJ1-4, with D hard to call. The germline gives CDR1 LGHNA, CDR2 YNFKEQ. The CDR3 covers 16 residues. Trimming cost V 0 bases and J 4 bases, with 12 bases left between them. DNA for the CDR3: TGTGCCAGCAGCCAAGAATCCGGGATCCTTAATGAAAAACTGTTTTTT. Its translation is CASSQESGILNEKLFF.

CDR3 region: CATSRDPPSASTDTQYF. The CDR3 DNA sequence: TGTGCCACCAGCAGAGACCCGCCTAGCGCGAGCACAGATACGCAGTATTTT. The chain couples TRBV15 to TRBJ2-3; D might be TRBD2 (6 bases). CDR3 length: 17 amino acids. CDR1 and CDR2 (germline): LNHNV, YYDKDF (reference sequence). V gave up 0 bases and J gave up 0 bases, with 13 bases separating them.

The sample holds one count of this clone. This sequence joins TRBV5-1 and TRBJ2-3; TRBD1 aligns across 8 bases. With 2 bases clipped from V and 2 bases from J, the junction kept 4 bases outside the gene matches. In germline, CDR1 is SGHRS, CDR2 YFSETQ. The CDR3 consists of 15 residues. The CDR3 loop reads CASSLRTGTTDTQYF. In DNA, the CDR3 is TGCGCCAGCAGCTTAAGGACAGGGACCACAGATACGCAGTATTTT.

The CDR3 is CASSLKDREMDTQYF. The CDR3, as DNA: TGTGCCAGCAGCTTGAAGGACAGGGAGATGGATACGCAGTATTTT. The chain uses TRBV5-5 and TRBJ2-3; 8 bases match TRBD1. This CDR3 has 15 amino acids. CDR1 is SGHKS and CDR2 is YYEKEE in the germline V gene (reference sequence). V dropped 1 base and J dropped 6; count of bases not matched to a gene: 7.

The V gene is TRBV9, the J gene TRBJ1-2, with D maybe TRBD1 (5 bases). V was pared by 0 bases and J by 8 bases, with 23 bases between. This CDR3 has 17 residues. Germline V CDR1 and CDR2: SGDLS, YYNGEE. The CDR3 here is CASSVEGNGGSPFGYTF. CDR3 DNA: TGTGCCAGCAGCGTAGAGGGGAACGGAGGGTCCCCATTCGGCTACACCTTC.